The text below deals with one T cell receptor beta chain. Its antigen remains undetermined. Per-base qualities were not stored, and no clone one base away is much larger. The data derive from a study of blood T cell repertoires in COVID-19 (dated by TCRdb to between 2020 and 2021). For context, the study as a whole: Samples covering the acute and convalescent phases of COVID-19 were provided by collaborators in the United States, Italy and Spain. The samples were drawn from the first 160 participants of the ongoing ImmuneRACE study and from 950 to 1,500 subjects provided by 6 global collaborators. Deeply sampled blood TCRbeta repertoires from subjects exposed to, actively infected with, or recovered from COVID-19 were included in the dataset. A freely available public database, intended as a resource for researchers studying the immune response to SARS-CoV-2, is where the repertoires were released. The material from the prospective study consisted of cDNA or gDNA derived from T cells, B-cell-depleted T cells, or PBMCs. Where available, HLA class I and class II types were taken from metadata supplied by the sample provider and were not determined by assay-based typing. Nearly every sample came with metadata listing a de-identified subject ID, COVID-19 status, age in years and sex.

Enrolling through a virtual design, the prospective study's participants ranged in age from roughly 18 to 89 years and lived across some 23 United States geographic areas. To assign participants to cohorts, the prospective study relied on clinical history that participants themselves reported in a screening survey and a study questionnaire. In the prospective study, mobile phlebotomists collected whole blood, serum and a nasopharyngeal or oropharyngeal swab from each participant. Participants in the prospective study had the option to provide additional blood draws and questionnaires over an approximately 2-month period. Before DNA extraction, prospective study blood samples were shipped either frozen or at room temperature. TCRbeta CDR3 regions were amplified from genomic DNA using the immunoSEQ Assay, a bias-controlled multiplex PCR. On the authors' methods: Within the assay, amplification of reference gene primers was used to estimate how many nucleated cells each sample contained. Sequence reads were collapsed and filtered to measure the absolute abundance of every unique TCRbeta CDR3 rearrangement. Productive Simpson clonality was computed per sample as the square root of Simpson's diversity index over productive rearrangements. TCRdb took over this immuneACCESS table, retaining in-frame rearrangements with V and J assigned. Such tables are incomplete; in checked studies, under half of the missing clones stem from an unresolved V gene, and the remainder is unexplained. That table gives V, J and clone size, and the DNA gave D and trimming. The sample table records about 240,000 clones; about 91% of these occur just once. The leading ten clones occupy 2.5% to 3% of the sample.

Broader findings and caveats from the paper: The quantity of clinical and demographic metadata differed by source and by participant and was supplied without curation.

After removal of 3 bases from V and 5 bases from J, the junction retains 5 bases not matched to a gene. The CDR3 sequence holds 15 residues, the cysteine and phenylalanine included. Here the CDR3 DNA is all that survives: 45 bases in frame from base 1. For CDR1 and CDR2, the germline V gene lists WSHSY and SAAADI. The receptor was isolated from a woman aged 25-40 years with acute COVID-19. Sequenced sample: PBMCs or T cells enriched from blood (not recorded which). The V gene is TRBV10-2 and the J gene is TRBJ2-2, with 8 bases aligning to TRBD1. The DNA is TGCGCCAGCAGTGAAACCCGACAGGGGACCGGGGAGCTGTTTTTT. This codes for CASSETRQGTGELFF.